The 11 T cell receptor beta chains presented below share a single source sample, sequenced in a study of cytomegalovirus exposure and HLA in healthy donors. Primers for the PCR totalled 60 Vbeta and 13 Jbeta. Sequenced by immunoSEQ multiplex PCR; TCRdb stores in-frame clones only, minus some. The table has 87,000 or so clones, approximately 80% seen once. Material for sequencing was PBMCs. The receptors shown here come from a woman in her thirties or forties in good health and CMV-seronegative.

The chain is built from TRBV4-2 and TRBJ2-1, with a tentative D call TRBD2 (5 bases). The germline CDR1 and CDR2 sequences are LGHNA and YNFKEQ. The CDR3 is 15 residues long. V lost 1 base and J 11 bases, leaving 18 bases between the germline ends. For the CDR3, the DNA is TGTGCCAGCAGCCAAGGCTCCTCCGGGAACTATAAGCAGTTCTTC. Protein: CASSQGSSGNYKQFF.

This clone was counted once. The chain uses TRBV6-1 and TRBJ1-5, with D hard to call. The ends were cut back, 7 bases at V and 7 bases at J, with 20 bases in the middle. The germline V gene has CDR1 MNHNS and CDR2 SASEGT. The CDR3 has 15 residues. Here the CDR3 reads CASMTGSRDHQPQHF. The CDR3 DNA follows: TGTGCCAGCATGACCGGTTCGAGGGATCACCAGCCCCAGCATTTT.

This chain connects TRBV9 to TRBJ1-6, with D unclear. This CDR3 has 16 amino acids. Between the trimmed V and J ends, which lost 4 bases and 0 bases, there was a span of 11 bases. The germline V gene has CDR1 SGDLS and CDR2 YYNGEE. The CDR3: CASSPGSSSYNSPLHF. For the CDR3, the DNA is TGTGCCAGCAGCCCGGGGTCGAGCTCCTATAATTCACCCCTCCACTTT.

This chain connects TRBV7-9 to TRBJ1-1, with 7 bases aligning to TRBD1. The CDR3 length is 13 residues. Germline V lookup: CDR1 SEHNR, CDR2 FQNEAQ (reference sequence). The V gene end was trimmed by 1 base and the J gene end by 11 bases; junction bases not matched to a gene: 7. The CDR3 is CASSLDQDREAFF. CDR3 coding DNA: TGTGCCAGCAGCTTAGATCAAGACAGGGAGGCTTTCTTT.

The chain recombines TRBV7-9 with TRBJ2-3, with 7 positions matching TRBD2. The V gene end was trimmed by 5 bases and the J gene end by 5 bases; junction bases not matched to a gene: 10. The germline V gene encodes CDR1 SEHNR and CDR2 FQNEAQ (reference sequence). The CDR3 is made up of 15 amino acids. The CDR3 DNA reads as TGTGCCAGCAGCCGACTGGTAGCGGGTGTAGATACGCAGTATTTT. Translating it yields CASSRLVAGVDTQYF.

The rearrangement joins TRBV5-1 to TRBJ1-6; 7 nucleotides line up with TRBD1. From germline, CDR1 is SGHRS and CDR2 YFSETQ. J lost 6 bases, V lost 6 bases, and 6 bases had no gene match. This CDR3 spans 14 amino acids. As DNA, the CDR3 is TGCGCCAGCACCCCGACAGGGACTAATTCACCCCTCCACTTT. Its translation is CASTPTGTNSPLHF.

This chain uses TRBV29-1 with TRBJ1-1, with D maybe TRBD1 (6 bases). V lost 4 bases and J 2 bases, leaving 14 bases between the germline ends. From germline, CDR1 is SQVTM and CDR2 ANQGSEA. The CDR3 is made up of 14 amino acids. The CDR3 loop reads CSVVGGAGNTEAFF. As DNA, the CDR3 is TGCAGCGTTGTAGGGGGGGCGGGCAACACTGAAGCTTTCTTT.

This chain's CDR3 is CATTGKNLYEQYF. Written as DNA, the CDR3 is TGTGCCACCACGGGAAAGAACCTTTACGAGCAGTACTTC. This rearrangement joins TRBV19 to TRBJ2-7, with D possibly matching TRBD2 (5 bases). The V gene's germline CDR1 is LNHDA and CDR2 SQIVND (reference sequence). CDR3 length: 13 amino acids. V gave up 10 bases and J gave up 4 bases, with 17 bases separating them.

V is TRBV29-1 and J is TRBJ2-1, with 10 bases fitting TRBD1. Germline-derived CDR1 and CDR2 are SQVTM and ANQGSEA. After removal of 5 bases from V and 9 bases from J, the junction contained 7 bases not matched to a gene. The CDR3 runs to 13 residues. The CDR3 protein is CSVQGQGVSEQFF. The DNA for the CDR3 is TGCAGCGTTCAAGGACAGGGGGTAAGTGAGCAGTTCTTC.

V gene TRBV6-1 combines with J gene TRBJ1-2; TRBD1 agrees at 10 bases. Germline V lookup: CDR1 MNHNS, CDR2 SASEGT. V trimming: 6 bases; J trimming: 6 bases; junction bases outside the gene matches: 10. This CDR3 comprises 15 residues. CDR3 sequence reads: CASREPGQGTDGYTF. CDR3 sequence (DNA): TGTGCCAGCAGGGAACCGGGACAGGGGACGGATGGCTACACCTTC.

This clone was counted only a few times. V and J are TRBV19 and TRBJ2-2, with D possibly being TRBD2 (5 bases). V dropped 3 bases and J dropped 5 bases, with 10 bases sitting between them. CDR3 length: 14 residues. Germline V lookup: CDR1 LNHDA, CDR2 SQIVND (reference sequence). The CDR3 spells CASSIHRGTGELFF. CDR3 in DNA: TGTGCCAGTAGTATCCATCGAGGGACCGGGGAGCTGTTTTTT.